The clone carrying this T cell receptor (beta chain) was seen a few times. Its antigen remains unknown. The data originate from a study of human T cells and chemical hapten exposure. Whole-study context: A mostly female patient group had alopecia areata, totalis or universalis.

Points from the study as a whole: Expanded TCR sets contained significantly more large CDR3 similarity clusters than controls.

Each CDR3 protein is one row after TCRdb ran MiXCR on the RACE reads. The sample contains fewer than 200,000 distinct CDR3 sequences, approximately 29% of which appear only once. The CDR3 length is 12 residues. Germline CDR1 reads SEHNR; CDR2 reads FQNEAQ (reference sequence). The V end lost 1 base, the J end lost 3 bases, and 1 base lay between the germline ends. Stated time point: pre-sensitization, week 0. The sample's treatment: therapeutic diphenylcyclopropenone sensitization with weekly scalp DPC. Blood was drawn before each patch test was applied. The study enrolled 18 to 70-year-old alopecia patients suitable for DPC.

The sequence came from a woman aged 25 to 39 with alopecia areata. Some clones in this sample may be carry-over from other donors' samples. The chain uses TRBV7-9 and TRBJ1-5; D gene uncertain. This specimen consisted of whole blood, obtained in connection with sensitization to the hapten diphenylcyclopropenone (DPC). The CDR3 nucleotides are TGTGCCAGCAGCTTAGACAATCAGCCCCAGCATTTT. Translated: CASSLDNQPQHF.